Below, 8 T cell receptor beta chains from the same sample are listed, as sequenced in a study of tumor and adjacent non-tumor tissue in lung cancer. TCRbeta libraries were built with three rounds of nested PCR, modified from ARM-PCR. A single record per CDR3 protein comes from TCRdb applying MiXCR to the multiplex PCR reads. Here the sample spans roughly 120,000 distinct CDR3 sequences, 60% to 70% being singletons. The template was RNA from unsorted bulk tissue. Distant lung tissue was collected more than 3 cm away from the tumor edge. Sequencing input: distant non-tumor lung tissue. These receptors came from a man between 60 and 75 years old with non-small cell lung cancer.

With respect to this clonotype: A read error may explain this, as a much larger clone is one base away. The rearrangement links TRBV6-7 to TRBJ2-5; 7 bases match TRBD2. Being an ORF, TRBV6-7 has a function that is uncertain. The CDR3 runs to 17 residues. In DNA, the CDR3 is TGTGCCAGCAGCAGGGTTAACGGGAGGACCCCACAAGAGACCCGGTACTTC. Translated, it gives CASSRVNGRTPQETRYF.

This clonotype appeared a few times. The genes are TRBV7-8 and TRBJ2-1, with 9 positions matching TRBD2. V shed 5 bases and J 2 bases; nucleotides not matched to a gene: 7. CDR3 length: 16 amino acids. In germline, CDR1 is SGHVS, CDR2 FQNEAQ. The CDR3 region is CASSHRTSDPYNEQFF. For the CDR3, the DNA is TGTGCCAGCAGCCATAGGACTAGCGATCCCTACAATGAGCAGTTCTTC.

On this clonotype itself: Relative to the germline gene, one junction end is altered; a read error may explain this. The chain employs TRBV29-1 and TRBJ2-7; 11 bases fit TRBD2. Germline CDR1 is SQVTM and CDR2 is ANQGSEA. This CDR3 is 16 amino acids long. This CDR3 reads CIVEDGIAGGSYEQYF. CDR3 DNA: TGCATCGTTGAAGATGGTATAGCGGGAGGGTCCTACGAACAGTACTTC.

This clonotype appeared a few times. A much larger clone lies a single base off, so this may be a read error. The V call is TRBV6-2 or TRBV6-3, the J call TRBJ1-2, with TRBD1 identical over 9 bases. The junction had 12 bases not matched to a gene; V was cut back by 6 bases and J by 10 bases. The V gene's germline CDR1 is MNHEY and CDR2 SVGEGT. The CDR3 spans 14 residues. The CDR3 DNA is TGTGCCAGCAGCCACCAGGGACAGGGCCGTGACTACACCTTC. As protein: CASSHQGQGRDYTF.

This clonotype was found many times. The CDR3 bases are TGTGCCAGCAGTTTCTGGACAGAGATTAGCTCTGGAAACACCATATATTTT. It translates to CASSFWTEISSGNTIYF. The chain joins TRBV6-6 to TRBJ1-3; D is possibly TRBD1 (6 bases). The CDR3 extends over 17 amino acids. The germline gives CDR1 MNHNY, CDR2 SVGAGI (reference sequence). The V gene lost 4 bases and the J gene lost 0 bases, with 16 bases spanning the gap.

As regards this clonotype: Because it lacks the conserved phenylalanine or tryptophan at the end, this CDR3 is likely a read error. The chain has TRBV6-6 and TRBJ2-5; D remains unclear. In germline, CDR1 is MNHNY, CDR2 SVGAGI (reference sequence). CDR3 size: 13 residues. As DNA, the CDR3 is TGTGCCAGCTGTTACGGCGGTGGGGAGACCCAGTACCTC. This sequence encodes CASCYGGGETQYL.

This clonotype has more than one count but fewer than ten. This chain joins TRBV20-1 and TRBJ2-1; 13 bases align to TRBD2. CDR1 DFQATT and CDR2 SNEGSKA come from the germline V gene (reference sequence). The CDR3 has 15 residues. The J segment lost 10 bases and the V segment lost 3 bases, leaving 9 bases of the junction unmatched. CDR3: CSARGTSGRGREQFF. CDR3 sequence (DNA): TGCAGTGCTAGGGGAACTAGCGGGAGGGGAAGGGAGCAGTTCTTC.

V gene TRBV12-3 or TRBV12-4 combines with J gene TRBJ2-3; 8 positions match TRBD2. The CDR3 runs to 16 residues. The V gene end was trimmed by 7 bases and the J gene end by 6 bases; junction bases not matched to a gene: 15. Written as DNA, the CDR3 is TGTGCCAGCACCACAGGGACTAGGGGAGTCACGGATACGCAGTATTTT. It translates to CASTTGTRGVTDTQYF.